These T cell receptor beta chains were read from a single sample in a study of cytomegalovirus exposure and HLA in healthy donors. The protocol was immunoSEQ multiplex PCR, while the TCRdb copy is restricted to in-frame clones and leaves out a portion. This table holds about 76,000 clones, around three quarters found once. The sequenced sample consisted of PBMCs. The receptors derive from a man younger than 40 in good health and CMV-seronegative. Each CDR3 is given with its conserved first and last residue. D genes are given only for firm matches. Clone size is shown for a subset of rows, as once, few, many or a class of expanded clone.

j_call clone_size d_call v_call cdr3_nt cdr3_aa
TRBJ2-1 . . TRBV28 TGTGCCAGCAGTTTCCGGGGGAGCTCCTACAATGAGCAGTTCTTC CASSFRGSSYNEQFF
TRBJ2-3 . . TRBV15 TGTGCCACCAGCGCCAACTCTAGAGATACGCAGTATTTT CATSANSRDTQYF
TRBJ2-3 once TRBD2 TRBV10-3 TGTGCCATCAGTGAGGCTAGCGGGAGTGGGGTAGATACGCAGTATTTT CAISEASGSGVDTQYF
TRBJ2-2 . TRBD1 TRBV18 TGTGCCAGCTCACACCGACAGGGGGAGACCGGGGAGCTGTTTTTT CASSHRQGETGELFF
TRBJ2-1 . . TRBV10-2 TGCGCCAGCAGTTCTCAGGGCTACAATGAGCAGTTCTTC CASSSQGYNEQFF
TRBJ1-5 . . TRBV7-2 TGTGCCAGCAGAAAACAGAATAGCAATCAGCCCCAGCATTTT CASRKQNSNQPQHF
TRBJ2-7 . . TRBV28 TGTGCCAGCAGTCGAGGAATTTACGAGCAGTACTTC CASSRGIYEQYF
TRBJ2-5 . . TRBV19 TGTGCCAGTAGTCTGACTAGTGAGGAGACCCAGTACTTC CASSLTSEETQYF
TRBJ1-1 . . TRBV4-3 TGCGCCAGCAGCCTCCTTCCGGGGGGTACTGAAGCTTTCTTT CASSLLPGGTEAFF
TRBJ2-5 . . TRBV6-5 TGTGCCAGCAGTTATGCAGGGTTTGAGACCCAGTACTTC CASSYAGFETQYF
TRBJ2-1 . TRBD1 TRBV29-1 TGCAGCGTCACACAGGGGCACTCCTACAATGAGCAGTTCTTC CSVTQGHSYNEQFF
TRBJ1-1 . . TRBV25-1 TGTGCCAGCAGTTCTCGGGGCACTGAAGCTTTCTTT CASSSRGTEAFF
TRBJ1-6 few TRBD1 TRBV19 TGTGCCAGTAGTCGCCGGGACAGGGATAATTCACCCCTCCACTTT CASSRRDRDNSPLHF
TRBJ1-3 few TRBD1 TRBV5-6 TGTGCCAGCAGCGCGGACAGGGGGTTACCTGGAAACACCATATATTTT CASSADRGLPGNTIYF
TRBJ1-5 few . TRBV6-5 TGTGCCAGCAGCCCCCTCGGAGAGCCCCAGCATTTT CASSPLGEPQHF
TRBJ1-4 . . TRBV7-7 TGTGCTAGCAGCTTAGCGGGGCCGAATGAAAAACTGTTTTTT CASSLAGPNEKLFF
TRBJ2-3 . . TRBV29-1 TGCAGCGTTGGCTGGGAGACCTCCACAGATACGCAGTATTTT CSVGWETSTDTQYF
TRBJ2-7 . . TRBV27 TGTGCCAGCAGTTTATGGTACGGGGAACCCTACGAGCAGTACTTC CASSLWYGEPYEQYF
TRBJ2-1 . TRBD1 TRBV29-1 TGCAGCGCGCGGACAGGGGGCCTGAATGAGCAGTTCTTC CSARTGGLNEQFF
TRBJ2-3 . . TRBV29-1 TGCAGCGTTGAAGGGAGTCGAACAGGGTCAGATACGCAGTATTTT CSVEGSRTGSDTQYF
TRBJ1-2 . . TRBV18 TGTGCCAGCTCTCCATCCGACACACGTGGCTACACCTTC CASSPSDTRGYTF
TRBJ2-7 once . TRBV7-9 TGTGCCAGCAGCAGGGGGGGCCCCTACGAGCAGTACTTC CASSRGGPYEQYF
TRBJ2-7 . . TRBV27 TGTGCCAGCAGTTTAGCGGGCGATAGCTACGAGCAGTACTTC CASSLAGDSYEQYF
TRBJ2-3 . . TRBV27 TGTGCCAACCCGGGGGATCCTAACACAGATACGCAGTATTTT CANPGDPNTDTQYF
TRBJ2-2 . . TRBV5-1 TGCGCCAGCAGCTTGGACAGAACCGGGGAGCTGTTTTTT CASSLDRTGELFF
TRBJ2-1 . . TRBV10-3 TGTGCCATCAGTGGGGGAGGAACGCAGTTCTTC CAISGGGTQFF
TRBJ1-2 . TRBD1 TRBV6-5 TGTGCCAGCAGACAGAACAGGGGGCTGATCGATGGCTACACCTTC CASRQNRGLIDGYTF
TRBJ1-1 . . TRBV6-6 TGTGCCAGCAGTTACGCAGTGAACACTGAAGCTTTCTTT CASSYAVNTEAFF
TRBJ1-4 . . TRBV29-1 TGCAGCGGAAGTAAGGGGGCTAATGAAAAACTGTTTTTT CSGSKGANEKLFF
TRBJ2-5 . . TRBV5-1 TGCGCCAGCAGATTGGACGGAGGGGAGACCCAGTACTTC CASRLDGGETQYF
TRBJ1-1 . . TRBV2 TGTGCCAGCAAAGGGGGGGAGGGAGCCTTGAACACTGAAGCTTTCTTT CASKGGEGALNTEAFF
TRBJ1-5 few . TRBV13 TGTGCCAGCAGCTTACGCCCCGGGCAGCCCCAGCATTTT CASSLRPGQPQHF
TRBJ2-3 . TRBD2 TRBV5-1 TGCGCCAGCAGCTTCGGGACTAGCGGAGATACGCAGTATTTT CASSFGTSGDTQYF
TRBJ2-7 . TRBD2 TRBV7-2 TGTGCCAGCAGCTGGGAGGGTTCCTACGAGCAGTACTTC CASSWEGSYEQYF
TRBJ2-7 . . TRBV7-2 TGTGCCAGCAGCTTAGATAGTCTAATCTTGACAGCCGATGATTTC CASSLDSLILTADDF